This TCR beta chain was identified during a study of identical twins. Addition of a universal primer site occurred through template switching, and cDNA carried unique molecular identifiers. TCRdb analysed the 5' RACE reads with MiXCR anew, one entry per CDR3 protein. The table shows about 720,000 distinct CDR3 sequences, with around a sixth occurring only once. The germline CDR1 and CDR2 sequences are MNHNS and SASEGT. V shed 11 bases and J 5 bases; nucleotides not matched to a gene: 13. CDR3 length: 15 residues. This sample also belongs to another study, concerning T cells expressing NK-cell markers. That report adds: The TCR beta repertoires originated in sorted CD3+CD56+NKG2C+, CD3+CD56+NKG2C- and CD3+CD56-NKG2C+ T cells. These same clonotypes (in four donors) also led the CD3+CD56-NKG2C+ fraction.

The source material was PBMCs. The rearrangement uses TRBV6-1 and TRBJ2-1, with 9 positions matching TRBD1. The TCR sequence derives from a woman under 30 in good health. CDR3 loop: CAALTGGRRNNEQFF. As DNA, the CDR3 is TGTGCCGCCTTAACAGGGGGCCGCAGGAACAATGAGCAGTTCTTC.